This T cell receptor (beta chain) was captured in a study of T cell changes during pregnancy in multiple sclerosis. The CDR3 has 13 amino acids. Germline CDR1 SGHVS, CDR2 FNYEAQ. The V and J ends lost 1 base and 5 bases respectively, with 6 bases between them. The method was immunoSEQ multiplex PCR; TCRdb's version includes in-frame clones alone and lacks a portion of them. Found here are 88,000 or so clones, about 90% of them singletons; the top ten hold almost 1.5%. Here the sequenced sample was peripheral blood, taken before pregnancy. J is TRBJ2-1 and V is TRBV7-6; D ambiguous. The clonotype originates from a female donor with multiple sclerosis, enrolled in a pregnancy study. Here the CDR3 reads CASSLVRDNEQFF. In DNA form, the CDR3 reads TGTGCCAGCAGCTTAGTAAGAGACAATGAGCAGTTCTTC.